Sequencing of this TCR beta chain was carried out in a study of T cell clones after liver transplantation. Turning to the study itself: Standard immunosuppression, with no induction, continued until 12-24 months after transplant. Tolerant meant at least one year fully off immunosuppression without liver enzymes above twice normal.

V lost 5 bases and J lost 2; bases outside the gene matches: 2. CDR1 MNHEY and CDR2 SMNVEV come from the germline V gene (reference sequence). This CDR3 region has 14 residues. A note on this clone: As yet, its antigen is unknown.

This table comes from immunoSEQ multiplex PCR, and its TCRdb copy is limited to in-frame clones, with some not included. The data hold tens of thousands of clones, with 85% to 90% observed a single time. Broader study findings: These preliminary findings come from unstandardized post-transplant sampling times. Post-transplant, graft-donor-reactive CD4 TCRbeta sequences in blood dropped significantly in most of the 8 subjects.

The gene calls are TRBV27 and TRBJ1-5; TRBD1 aligns across 8 bases. Sequencing was performed on CD4+ T cells from blood, taken 24 months after liver transplant. The sequence derives from a human patient who received a liver transplant. Some T cells may be transferred from the graft donor. Written as DNA, the CDR3 is TGTGCCAGCAGTAAGACAGGGGGCAATCAGCCCCAGCATTTT. This codes for CASSKTGGNQPQHF.